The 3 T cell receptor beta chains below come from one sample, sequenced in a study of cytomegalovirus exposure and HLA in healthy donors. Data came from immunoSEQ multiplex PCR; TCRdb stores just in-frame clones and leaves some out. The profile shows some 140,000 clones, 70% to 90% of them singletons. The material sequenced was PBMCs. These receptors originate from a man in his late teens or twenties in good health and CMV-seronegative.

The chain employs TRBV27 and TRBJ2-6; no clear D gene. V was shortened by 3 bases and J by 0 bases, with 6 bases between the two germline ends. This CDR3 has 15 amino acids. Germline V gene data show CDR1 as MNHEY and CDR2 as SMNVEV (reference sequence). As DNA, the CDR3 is TGTGCCAGCAGTTTTGTCGTCTCTGGGGCCAACGTCCTGACTTTC. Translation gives CASSFVVSGANVLTF.

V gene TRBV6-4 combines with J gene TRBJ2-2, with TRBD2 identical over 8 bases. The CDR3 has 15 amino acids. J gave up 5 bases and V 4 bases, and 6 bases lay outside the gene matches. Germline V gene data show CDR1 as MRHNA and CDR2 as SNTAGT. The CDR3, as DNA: TGTGCCAGCAGTGTCTTAGCGGGGCAAACCGGGGAGCTGTTTTTT. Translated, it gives CASSVLAGQTGELFF.

The CDR3 DNA reads TGTGCCAGCAGGGGGGGACAGGGGCTCTACAATGAGCAGTTCTTC. Amino acid sequence: CASRGGQGLYNEQFF. The chain recombines TRBV6-5 with TRBJ2-1, with 10 bases aligning to TRBD1. Germline trimming cut 6 bases from V and 3 bases from J; bases unmatched to any gene: 5. This CDR3 has 15 amino acids. Looked up from germline, CDR1 is MNHEY and CDR2 is SVGAGI.